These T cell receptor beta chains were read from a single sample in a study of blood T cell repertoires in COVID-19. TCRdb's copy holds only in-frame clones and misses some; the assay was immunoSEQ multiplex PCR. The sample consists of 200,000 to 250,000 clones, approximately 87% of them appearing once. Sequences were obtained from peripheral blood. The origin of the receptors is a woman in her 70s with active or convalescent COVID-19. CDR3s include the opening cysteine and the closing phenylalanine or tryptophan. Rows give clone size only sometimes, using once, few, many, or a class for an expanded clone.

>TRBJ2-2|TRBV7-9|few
CASSLGLAGSNTGELFF
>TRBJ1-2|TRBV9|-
CASSVTGSGNYGYTF
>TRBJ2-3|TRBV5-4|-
CASSLKTSVGHTQYF
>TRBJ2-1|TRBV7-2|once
CASSSRGPSVSYNEQFF
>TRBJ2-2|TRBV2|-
CASSELGTSGLANTGELFF
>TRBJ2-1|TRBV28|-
CASSATGGPYNEQFF
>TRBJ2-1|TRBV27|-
CASSFGGPGGPNNEQFF
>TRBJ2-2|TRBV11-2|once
CASSAGVAGELFF
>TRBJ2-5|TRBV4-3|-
CASSRRVSGTGMGETQYF
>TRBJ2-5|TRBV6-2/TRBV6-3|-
CASSYVLTAAQYF